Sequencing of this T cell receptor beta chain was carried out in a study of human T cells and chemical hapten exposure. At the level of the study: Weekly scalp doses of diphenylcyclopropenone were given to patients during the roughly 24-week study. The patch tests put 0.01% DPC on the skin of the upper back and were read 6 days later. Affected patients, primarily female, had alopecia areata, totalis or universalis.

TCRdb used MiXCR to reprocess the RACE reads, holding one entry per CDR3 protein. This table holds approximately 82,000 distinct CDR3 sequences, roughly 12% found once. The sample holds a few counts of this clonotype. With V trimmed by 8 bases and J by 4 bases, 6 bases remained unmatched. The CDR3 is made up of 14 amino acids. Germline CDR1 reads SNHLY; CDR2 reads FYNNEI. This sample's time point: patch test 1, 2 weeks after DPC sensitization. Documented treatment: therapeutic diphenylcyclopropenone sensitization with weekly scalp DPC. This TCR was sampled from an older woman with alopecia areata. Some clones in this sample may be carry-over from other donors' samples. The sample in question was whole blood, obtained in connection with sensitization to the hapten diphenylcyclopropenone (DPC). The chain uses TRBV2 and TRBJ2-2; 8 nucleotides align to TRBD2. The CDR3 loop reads CASRGLASTGELFF. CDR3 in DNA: TGTGCCAGCCGCGGACTAGCATCCACCGGGGAGCTGTTTTTT.